What follows are 11 T cell receptor beta chains derived from one specimen sequenced in a study of shared T cell receptors in the human thymus. The method was immunoSEQ multiplex PCR; TCRdb's version includes in-frame clones alone and lacks a portion of them. The repertoire consists of over 60,000 clones, with more than 90% occurring once and the leading ten covering about 0.033%. The sample comprised thymocytes. The receptor source for this set is a human donor.

The chain employs TRBV4-3 and TRBJ2-3, with TRBD1 identical over 7 bases. V shed 1 base, J shed 4 bases, and the junction held 14 bases outside the gene matches. This CDR3 spans 18 amino acids. The V gene's germline CDR1 is LGHNA and CDR2 YSLEER. The CDR3 coding sequence is TGCGCCAGCAGCCAAGTCCACCCCGGGACAGTAGCTCCAGATACGCAGTATTTT. Its translation is CASSQVHPGTVAPDTQYF.

The chain's CDR3 is CASSQQERTGQETQYF. The CDR3 DNA reads as TGTGCCAGCAGCCAACAGGAACGGACAGGGCAAGAGACCCAGTACTTC. This chain links TRBV7-2 with TRBJ2-5; 8 bases are a match to TRBD1. V shed 5 bases and J 2 bases; nucleotides not matched to a gene: 10. Germline V gene lookup returns CDR1 SGHTA and CDR2 FQGNSA. The CDR3 length is 16 residues.

This chain joins TRBV6-4 and TRBJ1-2; no definite D call. V was pared by 8 bases and J by 8 bases, with 18 bases between. The V gene's germline CDR1 is MRHNA and CDR2 SNTAGT. The CDR3 totals 13 residues. CDR3 DNA: TGTGCCAGCCGAGGGCCGGAACCTGAGGGCTACACCTTC. This codes for CASRGPEPEGYTF.

The V call is TRBV29-1, the J call TRBJ2-3; either TRBD1 or TRBD2 may supply D (5 bases each). The germline V gene has CDR1 SQVTM and CDR2 ANQGSEA. The CDR3 extends over 17 amino acids. Trimming stripped 0 bases from V and 0 bases from J, with 16 bases between. The CDR3 region is CSVEDQDTRSSTDTQYF. The CDR3 DNA sequence: TGCAGCGTTGAAGATCAGGACACTAGATCTAGCACAGATACGCAGTATTTT.

The chain recombines TRBV19 with TRBJ1-5; TRBD1 might be the D (6 bases). This CDR3 spans 14 amino acids. Germline loops: CDR1 LNHDA, CDR2 SQIVND (reference sequence). Trimming stripped 5 bases from V and 3 bases from J, with 11 bases between. The CDR3 DNA reads as TGTGCCAGTAGTGTCAGGGGCTACAATCAGCCCCAGCATTTT. Translated, it gives CASSVRGYNQPQHF.

V is TRBV7-8 and J is TRBJ2-7; D is ambiguous. This CDR3 contains 14 residues. Trimming stripped 1 base from V and 3 bases from J, with 10 bases between. Per germline, CDR1 SGHVS and CDR2 FQNEAQ. CDR3 sequence reads: CASSLGDNLYEQYF. The CDR3, as DNA: TGTGCCAGCAGCTTAGGTGACAACCTCTACGAGCAGTACTTC.

As DNA, the CDR3 is TGTGCCAGCAGCTTTCAGACAGGGAGCGCACCCCCAACTTGGGCCCTCCACTTT. It encodes CASSFQTGSAPPTWALHF. V usage is TRBV7-6 and J usage is TRBJ1-6; 7 bases align to TRBD1. The CDR3 is 18 residues long. The germline V gene has CDR1 SGHVS and CDR2 FNYEAQ. With 3 bases clipped from V and 14 bases from J, the junction kept 22 bases outside the gene matches.

V and J are TRBV11-2 and TRBJ2-7; TRBD1 agrees at 9 bases. CDR1 and CDR2 from the germline V gene are SGHAT and FQNNGV. CDR3 length equals 18 residues. V gave up 1 base and J gave up 2 bases; unmatched junction bases: 12. CDR3 bases: TGTGCCAGCAGCTTAGTACGCCCCAAGACAGGGGGAGCCTACGAGCAGTACTTC. This encodes CASSLVRPKTGGAYEQYF.

This chain connects TRBV5-4 to TRBJ2-1, with D possibly being TRBD1 (5 bases). Germline lookup yields CDR1 SGHNT and CDR2 YYREEE (reference sequence). V was clipped by 0 bases and J by 0 bases, with 19 bases between them. This CDR3 contains 19 residues. The CDR3 DNA is TGTGCCAGCAGCTTGGCCGCCAACCGGCAGGGTGGCTCCTACAATGAGCAGTTCTTC. Its translation is CASSLAANRQGGSYNEQFF.

This chain links TRBV11-2 with TRBJ1-1, with 9 bases lining up with TRBD1. Germline V gene sequence: CDR1 SGHAT, CDR2 FQNNGV. V was pared by 5 bases and J by 7 bases, with 8 bases of the junction left unmatched. The CDR3 has 14 residues. The CDR3 DNA reads as TGTGCCAGCAGCGGGACAGGGATCTCTTTTGAAGCTTTCTTT. Its protein product is CASSGTGISFEAFF.

This chain joins TRBV6-5 and TRBJ1-1; 9 nucleotides align to TRBD1. The V and J ends lost 6 bases and 11 bases, in that order; junction bases with no gene match: 16. Germline CDR1 MNHEY, CDR2 SVGAGI. The CDR3 runs to 15 residues. The CDR3 bases are TGTGCCAGCAGCGAGGTCCCCGCCGGGACAGGGTACGCTTTCTTT. Amino acids: CASSEVPAGTGYAFF.